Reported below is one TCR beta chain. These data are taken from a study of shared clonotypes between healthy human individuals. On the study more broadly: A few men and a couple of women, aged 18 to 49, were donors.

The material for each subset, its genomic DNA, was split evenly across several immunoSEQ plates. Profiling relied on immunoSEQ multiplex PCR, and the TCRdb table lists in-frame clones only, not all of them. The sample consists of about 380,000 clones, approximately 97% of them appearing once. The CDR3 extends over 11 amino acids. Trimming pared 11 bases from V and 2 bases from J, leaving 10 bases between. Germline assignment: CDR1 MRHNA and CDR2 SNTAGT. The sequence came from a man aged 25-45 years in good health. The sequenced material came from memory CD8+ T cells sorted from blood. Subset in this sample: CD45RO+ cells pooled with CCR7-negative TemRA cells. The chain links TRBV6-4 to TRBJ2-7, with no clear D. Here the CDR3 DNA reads TGTGCCTGCTGGCCTACCTACGAGCAGTACTTC. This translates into CACWPTYEQYF.